Below, 13 T cell receptor beta chains from the same sample are listed, as sequenced in a study of T-cell memory formation after mild COVID-19. Using its own MiXCR run on the 5' RACE reads, TCRdb lists one record per CDR3 protein. The data show 85,000 to 130,000 distinct CDR3 sequences, about 18% seen once. Sequenced sample: PBMCs or a T cell subset sorted from them (not recorded which). Receptors originate from an adult woman who had mild COVID-19 (a few samples of this study predate the infection). Cell type and time point are not known.

This sequence joins TRBV29-1 and TRBJ2-7; weak D call: TRBD2 (6 bases). There are 14 residues in the CDR3. V was pared by 3 bases and J by 0 bases, with 12 bases between. Germline-derived CDR1 and CDR2 are SQVTM and ANQGSEA. In nucleotides, the CDR3 is TGCAGCGTTGAGCAGCCCGGGAGCTCCTACGAGCAGTACTTC. This gives the protein CSVEQPGSSYEQYF.

This clonotype has at least ten counts. V is TRBV15 and J is TRBJ1-5; a possible D gene is TRBD1 (5 bases). CDR3 length: 14 residues. Germline lookup yields CDR1 LNHNV and CDR2 YYDKDF (reference sequence). Trimming pared 5 bases from V and 0 bases from J, leaving 8 bases between. The CDR3 bases are TGTGCCACCAGCCGTGACAGTAGCAATCAGCCCCAGCATTTT. It encodes CATSRDSSNQPQHF.

This chain connects TRBV13 to TRBJ1-3; no firm D call. In germline, CDR1 is PRHDT, CDR2 FYEKMQ (reference sequence). V was cut by 0 bases and J by 4 bases, with 7 bases left in between. This CDR3 has 14 amino acids. CDR3 sequence (DNA): TGTGCCAGCAGCTTAGGGAGAAGGGGAAACACCATATATTTT. Its translation: CASSLGRRGNTIYF.

This clonotype showed up many times. In DNA, the CDR3 is TGTGCCAGCAGCTATCCCTTAACCGGGGGAAGTGGCGGGGGAGATTACAATGAGCAGTTCTTC. Amino acids: CASSYPLTGGSGGGDYNEQFF. The J gene is TRBJ2-1, the V gene TRBV7-6; 7 positions match TRBD2. CDR3 size: 21 residues. The V gene's germline CDR1 is SGHVS and CDR2 FNYEAQ. J gave up 4 bases and V 4 bases, and 25 bases lay outside the gene matches.

This clonotype was recorded at least ten times. V is TRBV5-1 and J is TRBJ2-7, with TRBD2 matching over 12 bases. The CDR3 contains 16 residues. Germline CDR1 SGHRS, CDR2 YFSETQ. V lost 4 bases to trimming and J lost 2 bases; unmatched junction nucleotides: 7. The CDR3 coding sequence is TGCGCCAGCAGCCAATCTAGCGGGAGGGCCCCCTACGAGCAGTACTTC. Translating it yields CASSQSSGRAPYEQYF.

The table lists this clonotype with a few counts. This rearrangement joins TRBV7-2 to TRBJ1-5; 7 bases fit TRBD1. J gave up 7 bases and V 3 bases, and 9 bases lay outside the gene matches. This CDR3 region has 15 residues. The germline CDR1 and CDR2 sequences are SGHTA and FQGNSA. The DNA for the CDR3 is TGTGCCAGCAGCTTCCCGGGACAGCCGAGCCAGCCCCAGCATTTT. It yields the protein CASSFPGQPSQPQHF.

V usage is TRBV12-3 or TRBV12-4 and J usage is TRBJ2-7; D gene uncertain. This CDR3 contains 14 residues. Trimming shortened V by 4 bases and J by 0 bases, and 10 bases separated the two germline ends. The CDR3 loop is CASSSDSASYEQYF. The CDR3 nucleotides read TGTGCCAGCAGTTCGGATTCAGCCTCCTACGAGCAGTACTTC.

This clonotype has ten or more counts. The V gene is TRBV11-2, the J gene TRBJ2-3; D unresolved. Germline V gene data show CDR1 as SGHAT and CDR2 as FQNNGV. The CDR3 consists of 15 residues. V was trimmed by 0 bases and J by 6 bases, leaving 13 bases between them. The CDR3 DNA follows: TGTGCCAGCAGCTTAGATAACCCCCCGGCCGATACGCAGTATTTT. Translated, it gives CASSLDNPPADTQYF.

The V gene is TRBV24-1, the J gene TRBJ2-1; possibly TRBD1 or TRBD2 for D (5 bases each). Trimming took 5 bases from V and 0 from J, leaving 13 bases between them. CDR1 is KGHDR and CDR2 is SFDVKD in the germline V gene. This CDR3 spans 16 amino acids. The CDR3 region is CATSVGAGFSYNEQFF. The DNA of the CDR3 is TGTGCCACCAGTGTCGGGGCAGGCTTCTCCTACAATGAGCAGTTCTTC.

This clonotype has just a few counts. The V and J genes are TRBV12-3 or TRBV12-4 and TRBJ2-2, with 10 bases lining up with TRBD2. This CDR3 is 16 amino acids long. The junction had 5 bases not matched to a gene; V was cut back by 5 bases and J by 2 bases. The CDR3 bases are TGTGCCAGCAGTAATCGGACTAGCGGAAACACCGGGGAGCTGTTTTTT. Protein product: CASSNRTSGNTGELFF.

This rearrangement joins TRBV15 to TRBJ2-2; 9 bases are a match to TRBD2. V was pared by 0 bases and J by 11 bases, with 10 bases of the junction left unmatched. The CDR3 is made up of 16 amino acids. Germline CDR1 and CDR2: LNHNV and YYDKDF (reference sequence). CDR3 DNA: TGTGCCACCAGCAGAGACCTAGCGGGGAGCCTCGACGAGCTGTTTTTT. It yields the protein CATSRDLAGSLDELFF.

This clonotype has more than one count but fewer than ten. The chain couples TRBV6-2 or TRBV6-3 to TRBJ2-1; TRBD1 agrees at 12 bases. This CDR3 region has 18 residues. Germline V gives CDR1 MNHEY, CDR2 SVGEGT. V shed 0 bases, J shed 8 bases, and the junction held 11 bases outside the gene matches. DNA for the CDR3: TGTGCCAGCAGTTACTCGACCGGGACAGGGGGCGAAATCGATGAGCAGTTCTTC. Its protein is CASSYSTGTGGEIDEQFF.

In its sample, this clonotype ranks as medium-sized. This sequence joins TRBV15 and TRBJ1-1; tentative D call: TRBD1 (5 bases). V lost 3 bases, J lost 1 base, and 9 bases lay in between. The CDR3 has 14 amino acids. The V gene's germline CDR1 is LNHNV and CDR2 YYDKDF (reference sequence). In DNA, the CDR3 is TGTGCCACCAGCAGCGACAGAGAGAACACTGAAGCTTTCTTT. Translated, it gives CATSSDRENTEAFF.